The source of this T cell receptor (beta chain) is a study of shared clonotypes between healthy human individuals (dated by TCRdb to 2020 to 2022). At the level of the whole study: The cohort comprised two women and a few men aged 18 to 49 years. To estimate repertoire size and how much clonotype sharing occurs between individuals, the study deeply sequenced the blood TCR repertoires of about five healthy adults. For each donor, CD4 naive and CD4 memory were each given three plates, CD8 naive was given two plates, and CD8 memory was given one plate. Each donor's leukapheresis produced roughly between about 0.9 and 9.5 billion PBMCs. Different laboratories and diverse techniques were used to prepare libraries and sequence TCR repertoires, to increase sequencing depth and limit assay-specific biases.

Comments on this clone: The specificity of this receptor is unknown. No base quality values were provided; no much bigger clone lies one nucleotide off.

Healthy HIV-negative adults with no recently reported acute infections or vaccinations were included as donors. Only Caucasian adults living in Nashville, Tennessee, USA were represented among the donors. CD4+ T cells were enriched by magnetic negative selection, after which naive cells were positively selected on CD45RA and the negative fraction was taken as the memory subset. Blood was obtained by leukapheresis, after which PBMCs were separated by Ficoll-Histopaque density gradient centrifugation and cryopreserved in liquid nitrogen vapor phase. Analytical flow cytometry was used to check the purity and quantity of each magnetically sorted T cell population. From each sorted fraction, genomic DNA was isolated and quantified by UV absorbance on a Nanodrop 2000c. TCR CDR3 regions were amplified from genomic DNA by multiplex PCR using the deep immunoSEQ assay. Genomic DNA extracted from each cell subset was distributed evenly over all wells of several immunoSEQ 96-well plates, and each plate served as one replicate. For sorted subsets, each replicate PCR was loaded with roughly 200 ng genomic DNA, equivalent to roughly 30,000 T cell genomes. Purified libraries were measured with a Qubit 3.0 fluorometer, size-checked on a Bioanalyzer 2100, and measured again with the KAPA Library Quantification kit. Every immunoSEQ 96-well plate was sequenced on a separate single-read 150-cycle Illumina NextSeq 550 flow cell. The authors' pipeline ran thus. Because the immunoSEQ output included only junctional sequences and no quality scores, the filtering could not be the same as the filtering used for full-length reads. Sequences were annotated with PyIR, a Python wrapper for IgBLAST v1.9, and V/J genes and CDR3 were assigned using IMGT germline references. Reads were removed for weak V/J assignments (E-value above 1e-6), missing CDR3, stop codons, out-of-frame junctions, or ambiguous translated residues. A V3J clonotype was defined by an identical inferred V gene, J gene, and CDR3 amino acid sequence. To compute the percentage overlap between repertoires, the number of shared unique clonotypes was divided by the size of the smaller repertoire. Richness of each repertoire was evaluated using RTK rarefaction, the Chao1 estimator, and Recon v2.1 estimates of unobserved clonotypes. Generation probabilities for all TCRbeta clonotypes obtained by the gDNA method from a handful of donors were computed using OLGA. TCRdb stores this immuneACCESS table with in-frame sequences only. Part of the clones is absent; in the studies checked, under half of the shortfall reflects unresolved V genes, and no reason is known for the rest. V and J calls and clone size are copied from that table; D and trimming were computed from the DNA. The sample records about 1 million clones, about 75% of which are singletons. About 1.4% of the sample is taken by the ten largest.

The germline V gene gives CDR1 as MNHNS and CDR2 as SASEGT. From the cysteine up to the phenylalanine, the CDR3 has a length of 16 residues. Left in the record is the CDR3 DNA by itself, 48 bases read in frame from the first base. Trimming removed 4 bases from V and 5 bases from J, leaving 20 bases between the germline ends. What the study reported, not specific to this receptor: Naive subsets generally had larger estimated clonotype richness than memory subsets did. The small number of donors limited the genetic and exposure-history diversity represented. Based on pairwise subsampling, the degree of clonotype sharing among donors was expected to be affected by sequencing depth. Even with the large sequencing depth, rarefaction of the sorted-subset datasets indicated that sequencing was incomplete. Sampling was restricted to blood, and TCR repertoires in tissues likely differ from the TCR repertoires found in blood. Compared with non-shared clonotypes, clonotypes shared by all four sorted-subset donors had higher generation probabilities. Sharing across several donors was observed for approximately 5% of naive CD4, 3% to 3.5% of naive CD8, about 2.3% of memory CD4, and about 0.39% of memory CD8 clonotypes.

This receptor was obtained from a man between 18 and 29 years old in good health. Sequencing used memory CD4+ T cells sorted from blood. The cell subset or site label, read with the paper, signifies: CD45RA-negative fraction. The rearranged chain carries TRBV6-1 and TRBJ1-1, with TRBD1 as a weak D call on 6 bases. The nucleotide sequence reads TGTGCCAGCAGTGGGGCTGAGGGGGACGGGAGGACTGAAGCTTTCTTT. This encodes CASSGAEGDGRTEAFF.